These 26 T cell receptor beta chains were sequenced from one sample in a study of spatial heterogeneity in lung cancer. Time point meaning: blood at routine non-recurrence follow-up after resection. Each CDR3 protein is one row after TCRdb ran MiXCR on the 5' RACE reads. Among approximately 70,000 distinct CDR3 sequences listed, nearly 9% were seen once. The material was PBMCs, obtained at follow-up. The receptors here all came from a female donor with early-stage non-small cell lung cancer.

This rearrangement joins TRBV7-9 to TRBJ2-1; D possibly uses TRBD1 or TRBD2 (7 bases each). CDR3 length: 17 amino acids. Trimming removed 6 bases from V and 3 bases from J, with 21 bases in between. CDR1 and CDR2 from the germline V gene are SEHNR and FQNEAQ (reference sequence). The DNA of the CDR3 is TGTGCCAGCAGTTTAAGGGGAGGGGGCTTTGGCTACAATGAGCAGTTCTTC. Translated, it gives CASSLRGGGFGYNEQFF. Complete variable domain (other parts from reference TRBV7-9 and TRBJ2-1): DTGVSQNPRHKITKRGQNVTFRCDPISEHNRLYWYRQTLGQGPEFLTYFQNEAQLEKSRLLSDRFSAERPKGSFSTLEIQRTEQGDSAMYLCASSLRGGGFGYNEQFFGPGTRLTVL.

V and J are TRBV6-5 and TRBJ1-2; D is unresolved. Germline V lookup: CDR1 MNHEY, CDR2 SVGAGI. The CDR3 consists of 12 residues. V lost 5 bases and J 8 bases, leaving 12 bases between the germline ends. The CDR3 sequence is CASSPDIRGYTF. The CDR3 DNA follows: TGTGCCAGCAGTCCGGATATAAGGGGCTACACCTTC.

This CDR3 is CASSLEGSWQFF. The CDR3 DNA is TGCGCCAGCAGCTTGGAGGGGAGTTGGCAGTTCTTC. V usage is TRBV5-1 and J usage is TRBJ2-1; D is perhaps TRBD1 or TRBD2 (5 bases each). This CDR3 spans 12 amino acids. CDR1 and CDR2 (germline): SGHRS, YFSETQ. V was cut by 0 bases and J by 12 bases, with 10 bases left in between. The whole variable domain, filled in from reference TRBV5-1 and TRBJ2-1, reads KAGVTQTPRYLIKTRGQQVTLSCSPISGHRSVSWYQQTPGQGLQFLFEYFSETQRNKGNFPGRFSGRQFSNSRSEMNVSTLELGDSALYLCASSLEGSWQFFGPGTRLTVL.

This clonotype was picked up many times. The J gene is TRBJ2-1, the V gene TRBV7-9; D not certain. This CDR3 is built from 11 residues. V lost 5 bases, J lost 5 bases, and 4 bases lay in between. Germline lookup yields CDR1 SEHNR and CDR2 FQNEAQ (reference sequence). As DNA, the CDR3 is TGTGCCAGCAGCCCAGACAATGAGCAGTTCTTC. Its protein is CASSPDNEQFF.

This clonotype came up many times. This sequence joins TRBV12-3 or TRBV12-4 and TRBJ2-7; 8 nucleotides align to TRBD2. The CDR3 loop spans 15 amino acids. V was pared by 3 bases and J by 3 bases, with 7 bases of the junction left unmatched. Here the CDR3 reads CASSFPGGGIYEQYF. In nucleotides, the CDR3 is TGTGCCAGCAGTTTTCCCGGGGGGGGGATCTACGAGCAGTACTTC.

As concerns this clonotype: This may be a read error, as it is one base from a much larger clone. The chain carries TRBV5-1 and TRBJ2-2; TRBD2 matches at 13 bases. Germline assignment: CDR1 SGHRS and CDR2 YFSETQ. The CDR3 loop spans 15 amino acids. CDR3 sequence (DNA): TGCACCAGCCGGGGACTAGCGGGATCCACCGGGGAGCTGTTTTTT. It yields the protein CTSRGLAGSTGELFF.

This clonotype showed up just a few times. The genes are TRBV2 and TRBJ1-4; 8 bases agree with TRBD1. The CDR3 contains 14 residues. The V gene end was trimmed by 7 bases and the J gene end by 6 bases; junction bases not matched to a gene: 7. Germline CDR1 and CDR2: SNHLY and FYNNEI. This chain's CDR3 is CASTPDRGDEKLFF. CDR3 nucleotide sequence: TGTGCCAGCACTCCCGACAGGGGAGATGAAAAACTGTTTTTT.

The table lists this clonotype with many counts. The chain is built from TRBV27 and TRBJ2-1; 9 bases fit TRBD1. The germline CDR1 and CDR2 sequences are MNHEY and SMNVEV (reference sequence). Losses at the gene ends were 4 bases for V and 2 bases for J; bases not matched to a gene: 6. This CDR3 contains 16 residues. The CDR3 here is CASSSPGTGPYNEQFF. CDR3 DNA sequence: TGTGCCAGCAGTTCCCCCGGGACAGGGCCCTACAATGAGCAGTTCTTC.

This clonotype was observed at least ten times. This sequence joins TRBV20-1 and TRBJ2-7; D call uncertain. Germline loops: CDR1 DFQATT, CDR2 SNEGSKA (reference sequence). V was pared by 5 bases and J by 4 bases, with 15 bases between. The CDR3 runs to 13 residues. The CDR3, as DNA: TGCAGTGCTGCCGTGGGCGAGCAGTACGAGCAGTACTTC. Protein product: CSAAVGEQYEQYF.

This clonotype has ten or more counts. CDR3 DNA: TGTGCCAGCAGCTTAATTGCGGGGGATGAGCAGTTCTTC. Protein: CASSLIAGDEQFF. This chain links TRBV7-3 with TRBJ2-1, with TRBD2 identical over 7 bases. This CDR3 has 13 residues. With V trimmed by 1 base and J by 8 bases, 2 bases remained unmatched. In germline, CDR1 is SGHTA, CDR2 FQGTGA.

In its sample, this clonotype ranks as medium-sized. This chain links TRBV18 with TRBJ2-5, with 8 bases lining up with TRBD1. Germline V lookup: CDR1 KGHSH, CDR2 LQKENI. The trim removed 6 bases at V and 3 bases at J, leaving 3 bases unmatched. The CDR3 length is 13 residues. The CDR3 region has the DNA TGTGCCAGCTCGCCGACAGGGGAAGAGACCCAGTACTTC. It is translated as CASSPTGEETQYF.

This clonotype has at least ten counts. The gene calls are TRBV7-8 and TRBJ2-3; TRBD1 matches at 7 bases. V shed 1 base and J 2 bases; nucleotides not matched to a gene: 3. This CDR3 has 15 amino acids. Per the germline V gene, CDR1 is SGHVS and CDR2 is FQNEAQ. The CDR3 DNA reads TGTGCCAGCAGCTTAGAGGGACAGTTCACAGATACGCAGTATTTT. The encoded protein is CASSLEGQFTDTQYF.

This clonotype came up a few times. This chain joins TRBV29-1 and TRBJ2-5, with D maybe TRBD1 (7 bases). The CDR3 totals 14 residues. Between the trimmed V and J ends, which lost 6 bases and 4 bases, there was a span of 18 bases. CDR1 and CDR2 from the germline V gene are SQVTM and ANQGSEA. The CDR3 here is CSVEMTQGGETQYF. CDR3 in DNA: TGCAGCGTAGAGATGACCCAGGGGGGAGAGACCCAGTACTTC.

The chain carries TRBV6-5 and TRBJ2-5, with a possible D match to TRBD1 (5 bases). The ends were cut back, 4 bases at V and 5 bases at J, with 14 bases in the middle. The CDR3 is made up of 14 amino acids. Germline lookup yields CDR1 MNHEY and CDR2 SVGAGI. The CDR3 bases are TGTGCCAGCAGTTCCCAGGGATACTTGGAGACCCAGTACTTC. Translated, it gives CASSSQGYLETQYF.

Turning to this clonotype: This may be a read error: a much more frequent sequence differs by one nucleotide. This CDR3 is CASSTGTSGNEKFF. In nucleotides, the CDR3 is TGTGCCAGCAGTACCGGGACTAGCGGAAATGAGAAGTTCTTC. The chain combines TRBV28 with TRBJ2-1, with 11 nucleotides matching TRBD2. The CDR3 is 14 amino acids. From germline, CDR1 is MDHEN and CDR2 SYDVKM.

Concerning this clonotype: This may stem from a read error, because a much larger clone lies one nucleotide away. V is TRBV20-1 and J is TRBJ1-4; D remains unclear. The CDR3 covers 11 residues. Germline V gene data show CDR1 as DFQATT and CDR2 as SNEGSKA (reference sequence). V was clipped by 7 bases and J by 10 bases, with 13 bases between them. Here the CDR3 DNA reads TGCAGTGGGCTCCGGGATGGAAAACTGTTTTTT. Translating gives CSGLRDGKLFF.

This clonotype was recorded at least ten times. V is TRBV5-1 and J is TRBJ1-4; no firm D call. Germline V lookup: CDR1 SGHRS, CDR2 YFSETQ. V dropped 2 bases and J dropped 0 bases, with 5 bases sitting between them. This CDR3 is 14 amino acids long. The CDR3 DNA follows: TGCGCCAGCAGCTTATTTGCAACTAATGAAAAACTGTTTTTT. It encodes CASSLFATNEKLFF.

In this sample, this clonotype turned up many times. The chain employs TRBV9 and TRBJ2-1; D is undetermined. In germline, CDR1 is SGDLS, CDR2 YYNGEE. Trimming took 0 bases from V and 3 from J, leaving 10 bases between them. This CDR3 region has 15 residues. CDR3 loop: CASSVELEYYNEQFF. The CDR3 DNA reads as TGTGCCAGCAGCGTAGAGTTGGAATACTACAATGAGCAGTTCTTC.

There are many counts of this clonotype. The genes are TRBV7-2 and TRBJ2-1; D gene uncertain. The CDR3 loop spans 11 amino acids. Germline values: CDR1 SGHTA, CDR2 FQGNSA. Trimming left V 6 bases short and J 2 bases short, with 2 bases between. CDR3 sequence: CASRTYNEQFF. The CDR3 region has the DNA TGTGCCAGCAGGACCTACAATGAGCAGTTCTTC. Supplemented by reference TRBV7-2 and TRBJ2-1, the full variable domain reads GAGVSQSPSNKVTEKGKDVELRCDPISGHTALYWYRQSLGQGLEFLIYFQGNSAPDKSGLPSDRFSAERTGGSVSTLTIQRTQQEDSAVYLCASRTYNEQFFGPGTRLTVL.

This chain joins TRBV10-1 and TRBJ2-3; D gene uncertain. Per germline, CDR1 WNHNN and CDR2 SYGVQD (reference sequence). Trimming removed 0 bases from V and 6 bases from J, with 1 base in between. CDR3 length equals 11 residues. CDR3 protein: CASSESDTQYF. The CDR3 DNA is TGCGCCAGCAGTGAGTCTGATACGCAGTATTTT.

A few counts support this clonotype. This chain links TRBV7-2 with TRBJ2-7; weak D call: TRBD2 (5 bases). The germline gives CDR1 SGHTA, CDR2 FQGNSA. There are 11 residues in the CDR3. Trimming took 3 bases from V and 12 from J, leaving 12 bases between them. The CDR3 DNA reads as TGTGCCAGCAGCTTCGGGAACCGAGCGTACTTC. Protein: CASSFGNRAYF.

The sample holds many counts of this clonotype. This chain connects TRBV20-1 to TRBJ1-5, with D unclear. The ends were cut back, 3 bases at V and 5 bases at J, with 11 bases in the middle. The CDR3 is made up of 13 amino acids. CDR1 DFQATT and CDR2 SNEGSKA come from the germline V gene (reference sequence). The CDR3 bases are TGCAGTGCTAGTCCCCCAGGTGATCAGCCCCAGCATTTT. Translation gives CSASPPGDQPQHF.

The chain recombines TRBV20-1 with TRBJ1-6, with 7 bases that match TRBD1. The V and J ends lost 6 bases and 6 bases, in that order; junction bases with no gene match: 2. CDR1 and CDR2 (germline): DFQATT, SNEGSKA (reference sequence). The CDR3 extends over 12 amino acids. The DNA for the CDR3 is TGCAGTGCCTGGGACAGTAATTCACCCCTCCACTTT. Amino acids: CSAWDSNSPLHF.

A remark on this clonotype: Relative to the germline gene, one junction end is altered; a read error may explain this. This chain uses TRBV28 with TRBJ2-1; 11 nucleotides line up with TRBD2. Germline assignment: CDR1 MDHEN and CDR2 SYDVKM. CDR3 size: 14 residues. In nucleotides, the CDR3 is TGTGTCAGCAGAACCGGGACTAGCGGAAATGAGCAGTTCTTC. As protein: CVSRTGTSGNEQFF.

This clonotype has ten or more counts. The V and J genes are TRBV5-1 and TRBJ2-7; a possible D gene is TRBD1 (6 bases). The germline V gene has CDR1 SGHRS and CDR2 YFSETQ. The V end lost 5 bases, the J end lost 3 bases, and 9 bases lay between the germline ends. The CDR3 contains 12 residues. CDR3 in amino acids: CASRGDNYEQYF. Here the CDR3 DNA reads TGCGCCAGCAGGGGGGACAACTACGAGCAGTACTTC.

This clonotype was picked up many times. V gene TRBV28 combines with J gene TRBJ2-3, with D possibly matching TRBD1 (6 bases). The germline V gene has CDR1 MDHEN and CDR2 SYDVKM. The CDR3 covers 15 residues. V was shortened by 1 base and J by 13 bases, with 21 bases between the two germline ends. The CDR3 loop is CASSLSGTSGLREYF. The CDR3 DNA sequence: TGTGCCAGCAGTTTATCCGGGACATCGGGGCTACGGGAGTATTTT.